These 30 T cell receptor beta chains share one sample of origin, sequenced in a study of glioma-infiltrating T cells. Amplification of TCR alpha and beta CDR3 regions from RNA used iRepertoire nested multiplex PCR. TCRdb redid the calling of the multiplex PCR reads with MiXCR, one entry per CDR3 protein. Of 300,000 to 450,000 distinct CDR3 sequences listed, more than 35% are singletons. Sequencing input: glioma tissue, nonneoplastic brain tissue, or PBMCs (not recorded which). The receptors were gathered from a human donor with low-grade glioma or glioblastoma, undergoing nonglioma brain surgery, or in good health (not recorded which).

This clonotype has a count of ten or more. V gene TRBV25-1 combines with J gene TRBJ2-5; possible D gene TRBD1, 7 bases. The CDR3 extends over 16 amino acids. Trimming stripped 2 bases from V and 2 bases from J, with 15 bases between. CDR1 MGHDK and CDR2 SYGVNS come from the germline V gene. CDR3 sequence: CASSELVQGGQETQYF. In DNA form, the CDR3 reads TGTGCCAGCAGTGAACTAGTGCAGGGGGGACAAGAGACCCAGTACTTC.

The chain joins TRBV7-2 to TRBJ1-1; TRBD1 is a possible D gene (6 bases). The V gene's germline CDR1 is SGHTA and CDR2 FQGNSA. V lost 5 bases to trimming and J lost 4 bases, with 20 bases between them. The length of the CDR3 is 16 residues. The CDR3 sequence is CASSPEGGSAVTEAFF. CDR3 nucleotides: TGTGCCAGCAGCCCGGAGGGGGGGTCGGCGGTCACTGAAGCTTTCTTT.

This clonotype was picked up many times. This chain joins TRBV15 and TRBJ2-1; no clear D gene. The V and J ends lost 0 bases and 7 bases respectively, with 10 bases between them. The CDR3 is 14 amino acids. CDR1 and CDR2 (germline): LNHNV, YYDKDF (reference sequence). Here the CDR3 DNA reads TGTGCCACCAGCAGAGATTTAGGGAATAATGAGCAGTTCTTC. Protein: CATSRDLGNNEQFF.

This clonotype was detected ten times or more. The CDR3 nucleotides are TGTGCCAGCAGCTTAGGCGGGGGCGGCTACACCTTC. It encodes CASSLGGGGYTF. This chain joins TRBV7-2 and TRBJ1-2; maybe TRBD1 (6 bases). The germline V gene encodes CDR1 SGHTA and CDR2 FQGNSA. V dropped 1 base and J dropped 8 bases, with 8 bases sitting between them. The CDR3 consists of 12 residues.

This chain joins TRBV11-1 and TRBJ2-7; D is possibly TRBD2 (7 bases). The CDR3 extends over 14 amino acids. Germline values: CDR1 SGHAT, CDR2 FQDESV (reference sequence). V was pared by 4 bases and J by 7 bases, with 17 bases between. CDR3 bases: TGTGCCAGCAGCTCCTCCGGGGGGCGCAGGGAGCAGTACTTC. Encoded protein: CASSSSGGRREQYF.

This chain uses TRBV6-1 with TRBJ2-7; no reliable D call. Germline CDR1 MNHNS, CDR2 SASEGT. This CDR3 spans 15 amino acids. V was cut by 9 bases and J by 0 bases, with 18 bases left in between. CDR3 in DNA: TGTGCCAGAAAACCCCTAGACTCATTCTCCTACGAGCAGTACTTC. Translated: CARKPLDSFSYEQYF.

V usage is TRBV12-3 or TRBV12-4 and J usage is TRBJ2-2; D is uncertain. CDR3 size: 16 residues. V lost 1 base and J lost 2, with 11 bases in between. In DNA, the CDR3 is TGTGCCAGCAGTTTAGGTCCAGCTACAAACACCGGGGAGCTGTTTTTT. Translated, it gives CASSLGPATNTGELFF.

With regard to this clonotype: This could be a read error, since a much larger clone is one nucleotide away. The chain carries TRBV28 and TRBJ2-2; D might be TRBD2 (6 bases). Germline V gene sequence: CDR1 MDHEN, CDR2 SYDVKM. The CDR3 sequence is 16 residues long. Trimming removed 6 bases at V and 11 bases at J, with 25 bases between. CDR3 loop: CASRLGVPLLASELFF. The CDR3 DNA reads TGTGCCAGCAGACTTGGAGTCCCCCTTCTAGCGAGTGAGCTGTTTTTT.

This chain uses TRBV14 with TRBJ2-3; 7 nucleotides line up with TRBD1. Germline lookup yields CDR1 SGHDN and CDR2 FVKESK. Trimming cost V 2 bases and J 2 bases; bases outside gene matches: 10. The CDR3 sequence is 17 residues long. The CDR3: CASSQPGQTRLTDTQYF. The CDR3 DNA sequence: TGTGCCAGCAGCCAACCGGGACAGACCCGCCTCACAGATACGCAGTATTTT. Based on the CDR3 plus reference TRBV14 and TRBJ2-3, the full variable domain is EAGVTQFPSHSVIEKGQTVTLRCDPISGHDNLYWYRRVMGKEIKFLLHFVKESKQDESGMPNNRFLAERTGGTYSTLKVQPAELEDSGVYFCASSQPGQTRLTDTQYFGPGTRLTVL.

This clonotype was seen only a few times. J is TRBJ2-3 and V is TRBV6-2 or TRBV6-3, with D possibly being TRBD2 (6 bases). The CDR3 spans 14 residues. Germline V CDR1 and CDR2: MNHEY, SVGEGT. Trimming cost V 7 bases and J 2 bases, with 13 bases left between them. The CDR3 DNA reads TGTGCCAGCACTCCGAGCGGGTCCACAGATACGCAGTATTTT. Translation gives CASTPSGSTDTQYF.

V is TRBV20-1 and J is TRBJ1-3; 10 bases agree with TRBD1. The CDR3 spans 16 residues. The germline gives CDR1 DFQATT, CDR2 SNEGSKA (reference sequence). V trimming: 0 bases; J trimming: 2 bases; junction bases outside the gene matches: 4. The CDR3 sequence: CSARDWGTGAGNTIYF. The CDR3 DNA sequence: TGCAGTGCTAGAGACTGGGGGACAGGGGCTGGAAACACCATATATTTT.

There are many counts of this clonotype. The V gene is TRBV6-4, the J gene TRBJ2-3; 8 bases map to TRBD2. The CDR3 totals 14 residues. Germline loops: CDR1 MRHNA, CDR2 SNTAGT. J gave up 2 bases and V 5 bases, and 3 bases lay outside the gene matches. CDR3 protein: CASSSGRHTDTQYF. Here the CDR3 DNA reads TGTGCCAGCAGTAGCGGGAGACACACAGATACGCAGTATTTT.

The chain combines TRBV29-1 with TRBJ2-3; possible D gene TRBD2, 5 bases. Trimming removed 6 bases from V and 6 bases from J, with 19 bases in between. Germline V lookup: CDR1 SQVTM, CDR2 ANQGSEA. The CDR3 covers 14 residues. The CDR3 loop is CSVWIGLREDTQYF. The CDR3 region has the DNA TGCAGCGTCTGGATCGGGCTAAGGGAGGATACGCAGTATTTT.

The gene calls are TRBV4-2 and TRBJ2-1; D possibly matches TRBD1 or TRBD2 (6 bases each). CDR1 is LGHNA, CDR2 YNFKEQ, per germline. This CDR3 has 17 amino acids. V was pared by 4 bases and J by 4 bases, with 20 bases between. CDR3 sequence: CASSPRGSSDIYNEQFF. Here the CDR3 DNA reads TGTGCCAGCAGCCCTAGGGGGTCTAGCGACATATACAATGAGCAGTTCTTC.

The CDR3 DNA follows: TGTGCCAGCAGCCCCGAAGAAGAGACCCAGTACTTC. It yields the protein CASSPEEETQYF. V is TRBV2 and J is TRBJ2-5; D ambiguous. The V gene's germline CDR1 is SNHLY and CDR2 FYNNEI. V lost 6 bases and J lost 3, with 8 bases in between. The CDR3 contains 12 residues.

The rearrangement joins TRBV6-1 to TRBJ2-7; D remains unclear. The CDR3 loop spans 13 amino acids. Germline V gene data show CDR1 as MNHNS and CDR2 as SASEGT. Trimming cost V 5 bases and J 5 bases, with 13 bases left between them. CDR3 loop: CASSYNRYNEQYF. The DNA of the CDR3 is TGTGCCAGCAGTTATAACCGCTACAACGAGCAGTACTTC.

The sample holds one count of this clonotype. It may be a read error: a sequence one base away is much more abundant. This chain links TRBV20-1 with TRBJ1-1; a weak D match, TRBD1 (5 bases). This CDR3 has 14 residues. CDR1 DFQATT and CDR2 SNEGSKA come from the germline V gene (reference sequence). Trimming pared 1 base from V and 6 bases from J, leaving 15 bases between. The CDR3 region is CSARVRGVMAEAFF. CDR3 coding DNA: TGCAGTGCTAGAGTGCGGGGGGTTATGGCTGAAGCTTTCTTT.

The chain combines TRBV29-1 with TRBJ1-4, with unresolved D. The V and J ends lost 4 bases and 5 bases respectively, with 14 bases between them. The length of the CDR3 is 14 residues. From germline, CDR1 is SQVTM and CDR2 ANQGSEA. The CDR3 DNA sequence: TGCAGCGTTGGAGGAGCAGCCCGCAATGAAAAACTGTTTTTT. This encodes CSVGGAARNEKLFF.

This clonotype has only a few counts. The V and J genes are TRBV20-1 and TRBJ2-3, with 11 bases aligning to TRBD2. This CDR3 region has 14 residues. After removal of 4 bases from V and 5 bases from J, the junction contained 5 bases not matched to a gene. Germline V gene data show CDR1 as DFQATT and CDR2 as SNEGSKA (reference sequence). In DNA form, the CDR3 reads TGCAGTGCTATGCTAGCGGGAGGAATAGATACGCAGTATTTT. It encodes CSAMLAGGIDTQYF.

The J gene is TRBJ2-1, the V gene TRBV12-3 or TRBV12-4; D might be TRBD2 (7 bases). The CDR3 contains 16 residues. Trimming took 3 bases from V and 8 from J, leaving 20 bases between them. The CDR3 is CASSFPPGGREHEQFF. The CDR3 bases are TGTGCCAGCAGTTTTCCACCCGGGGGGCGGGAGCATGAGCAGTTCTTC.

This clonotype was counted many times. The rearrangement links TRBV6-1 to TRBJ2-3; D not resolved. CDR3 size: 12 residues. The germline gives CDR1 MNHNS, CDR2 SASEGT. V lost 8 bases to trimming and J lost 10 bases, with 16 bases between them. Here the CDR3 reads CASGYPRSAQYF. In DNA form, the CDR3 reads TGTGCCAGCGGGTACCCCAGAAGCGCGCAGTATTTT.

This clonotype was detected ten times or more. The chain carries TRBV6-1 and TRBJ1-1; no clear D. V was pared by 7 bases and J by 4 bases, with 10 bases between. The CDR3 is 12 residues long. The germline gives CDR1 MNHNS, CDR2 SASEGT. The CDR3 is CASTWAATEAFF. The CDR3 DNA reads TGTGCCAGCACTTGGGCAGCCACTGAAGCTTTCTTT.

This clonotype was observed a handful of times. CDR3 loop: CASSPWTGGSYGYTF. The DNA of the CDR3 is TGTGCCAGCAGCCCGTGGACAGGGGGGAGCTATGGCTACACCTTC. The chain employs TRBV7-2 and TRBJ1-2; 10 nucleotides align to TRBD1. The V gene end was trimmed by 5 bases and the J gene end by 4 bases; junction bases not matched to a gene: 7. CDR1 is SGHTA, CDR2 FQGNSA, per germline. The CDR3 covers 15 residues.

This clonotype was seen a handful of times. The chain joins TRBV20-1 to TRBJ1-5, with a weak D call TRBD1 (6 bases). This CDR3 contains 13 residues. V dropped 5 bases and J dropped 0 bases, with 8 bases sitting between them. Germline assignment: CDR1 DFQATT and CDR2 SNEGSKA (reference sequence). The CDR3 spells CSARQDSNQPQHF. CDR3 nucleotide sequence: TGCAGTGCTCGACAGGATAGCAATCAGCCCCAGCATTTT.

A remark on this clonotype: A much larger clone differs from this one at a single base, so this may be a read error. The gene calls are TRBV28 and TRBJ2-7, with D tentatively TRBD2 (7 bases). This CDR3 is 17 amino acids long. The germline gives CDR1 MDHEN, CDR2 SYDVKM. Here the CDR3 DNA reads TGTGCCAGCAGTTTCACCACCCTCTCGGGGGGCCAGGACGAGCGGTACTTC. Its protein is CASSFTTLSGGQDERYF.

This clonotype showed up many times. The chain combines TRBV28 with TRBJ1-5; D remains unclear. CDR3 length: 15 amino acids. The germline V gene encodes CDR1 MDHEN and CDR2 SYDVKM. With 1 base removed from V and 4 bases from J, the gap between germline ends came to 11 bases. CDR3 sequence reads: CASSLFGRLNQPQHF. In nucleotides, the CDR3 is TGTGCCAGCAGTTTATTCGGACGGCTAAATCAGCCCCAGCATTTT.

This clonotype was observed many times. The gene calls are TRBV6-1 and TRBJ2-3, with 10 positions matching TRBD2. The trim removed 6 bases at V and 2 bases at J, leaving 2 bases unmatched. The CDR3 runs to 14 residues. Germline V CDR1 and CDR2: MNHNS, SASEGT. The CDR3: CASRAGGPTDTQYF. CDR3 sequence (DNA): TGTGCCAGCAGAGCGGGAGGGCCCACAGATACGCAGTATTTT.

This chain uses TRBV12-3 or TRBV12-4 with TRBJ1-1; TRBD1 matches 7 bases. The V and J ends lost 5 bases and 1 base, in that order; junction bases with no gene match: 7. This CDR3 has 15 amino acids. CDR3 nucleotide sequence: TGTGCCAGCAGTCTGGGACAGCCCGCGAACACTGAAGCTTTCTTT. This gives the protein CASSLGQPANTEAFF.

The rearrangement links TRBV11-2 to TRBJ2-7; TRBD2 agrees at 7 bases. The germline V gene has CDR1 SGHAT and CDR2 FQNNGV. The CDR3 contains 14 residues. J gave up 3 bases and V 7 bases, and 9 bases lay outside the gene matches. The CDR3 sequence is CASIERAGLYEQYF. The CDR3, as DNA: TGTGCCAGCATCGAAAGAGCGGGACTCTACGAGCAGTACTTC.

The chain recombines TRBV7-9 with TRBJ1-5; D gene unclear. This CDR3 has 14 residues. V was trimmed by 3 bases and J by 1 base, leaving 7 bases between them. Germline V gene lookup returns CDR1 SEHNR and CDR2 FQNEAQ (reference sequence). The CDR3 reads CASSFSDSNQPQHF. CDR3 DNA sequence: TGTGCCAGCAGCTTCTCGGACAGCAATCAGCCCCAGCATTTT.